A selection of T cell receptor beta chains follows, all from one sample in a study of vaccination effects on CD4 cells after COVID-19. These receptors have no known antigen. Method: immunoSEQ multiplex PCR; TCRdb's copy keeps in-frame clones and lacks some. The repertoire includes tens of thousands of clones, roughly 72% of them detected once, and 3.5% to 4.5% sits in the top ten. The specimen comprised CD4+ T cells from PBMCs cultured with HCoV-OC43 spike peptides, sampled before COVID-19 vaccination. These receptors were collected from a human donor who received a COVID-19 vaccine. CDR3s include the opening cysteine and the closing phenylalanine or tryptophan. Each record gives: J gene, D gene, V gene, CDR3 protein. A D gene is named only where the DNA matches it firmly.

j_gene: TRBJ2-2
d_gene: -
v_gene: TRBV3-1/TRBV3-2
CDR3aa: CASTEGGNTGELFF

j_gene: TRBJ1-4
d_gene: -
v_gene: TRBV5-4
CDR3aa: CASSSAGGRFNEKLFF

j_gene: TRBJ1-6
d_gene: -
v_gene: TRBV9
CDR3aa: CASSQQNSPLHF

j_gene: TRBJ2-2
d_gene: -
v_gene: TRBV11-3
CDR3aa: CASRTDGETGELFF

j_gene: TRBJ2-1
d_gene: -
v_gene: TRBV24-1
CDR3aa: CATSDLNREGDNEQFF

j_gene: TRBJ2-1
d_gene: -
v_gene: TRBV12-5
CDR3aa: CASGKPGGAYNEQFF

j_gene: TRBJ1-1
d_gene: -
v_gene: TRBV5-6
CDR3aa: CASSLYLTGEAFF

j_gene: TRBJ2-2
d_gene: TRBD1
v_gene: TRBV5-3
CDR3aa: CARSLTQGTGGREKTNTGELFF

j_gene: TRBJ2-3
d_gene: -
v_gene: TRBV3-1/TRBV3-2
CDR3aa: CASSQFRIITDTQYF

j_gene: TRBJ1-3
d_gene: -
v_gene: TRBV19
CDR3aa: CASRVSGQRETGNTIYF

j_gene: TRBJ1-1
d_gene: -
v_gene: TRBV3-1/TRBV3-2
CDR3aa: CASGQLGMNTEAFF

j_gene: TRBJ2-2
d_gene: -
v_gene: TRBV5-1
CDR3aa: CASRWDKNTGELFF

j_gene: TRBJ1-3
d_gene: -
v_gene: TRBV9
CDR3aa: CASSVDSHGTGNTIYF

j_gene: TRBJ2-1
d_gene: -
v_gene: TRBV24-1
CDR3aa: CATSRDDYNEQFF

j_gene: TRBJ1-5
d_gene: -
v_gene: TRBV4-1
CDR3aa: CASSQGKRQPQHF

j_gene: TRBJ2-2
d_gene: -
v_gene: TRBV21-1
CDR3aa: CASSKTDRDAAGELFF

j_gene: TRBJ1-1
d_gene: TRBD1
v_gene: TRBV18
CDR3aa: CASSRTGGNTEAFF

j_gene: TRBJ2-1
d_gene: TRBD2
v_gene: TRBV7-9
CDR3aa: CASSLALAGTYNEQFF

j_gene: TRBJ1-3
d_gene: TRBD1
v_gene: TRBV15
CDR3aa: CATSRPTGSSGNTIYF

j_gene: TRBJ1-2
d_gene: -
v_gene: TRBV5-4
CDR3aa: CASSQRLGGGDYGYTF

j_gene: TRBJ2-3
d_gene: -
v_gene: TRBV5-1
CDR3aa: CASSLQGSSTDTQYF

j_gene: TRBJ2-3
d_gene: -
v_gene: TRBV7-2
CDR3aa: CASSPQAGYTDTQYF

j_gene: TRBJ1-5
d_gene: -
v_gene: TRBV28
CDR3aa: CASCTTNRVQPQHF

j_gene: TRBJ2-6
d_gene: -
v_gene: TRBV18
CDR3aa: CASSPRVGDGANVLTF

j_gene: TRBJ1-5
d_gene: -
v_gene: TRBV7-3
CDR3aa: CASSLNSNQPQHF

j_gene: TRBJ2-1
d_gene: TRBD2
v_gene: TRBV18
CDR3aa: CASSDVLAGGAEEQFF

j_gene: TRBJ2-3
d_gene: TRBD1
v_gene: TRBV24-1
CDR3aa: CATSDSRQGAGTDTQYF

j_gene: TRBJ2-1
d_gene: -
v_gene: TRBV29-1
CDR3aa: CSVVVGDPYNEQFF

j_gene: TRBJ2-3
d_gene: TRBD1
v_gene: TRBV18
CDR3aa: CASSSGTGQSTDTQYF

j_gene: TRBJ2-5
d_gene: TRBD2
v_gene: TRBV9
CDR3aa: CASSVGSGDAQTQYF

j_gene: TRBJ2-1
d_gene: TRBD2
v_gene: TRBV5-4
CDR3aa: CASRRGSGEYNEQFF